A selection of T cell receptor beta chains follows, all from one sample in a study of CD8 T cells in Susac syndrome. TCRdb ran MiXCR on the immunoSEQ multiplex PCR reads and lists one entry per CDR3 protein. The profile shows approximately 280,000 distinct CDR3 sequences, 70% to 90% of them singletons. The sequenced material came from CD8+ T cells from PBMCs. These receptors came from a human donor with multiple sclerosis. Both conserved end residues are part of each CDR3. A D gene is named only where the DNA matches it firmly. A row's size may be missing; if present it is once, few, many or a size class.

CDR3: CASSAGTTEQYF
J: TRBJ2-7
V: TRBV4-1
size: .
D: TRBD2

CDR3: CASSLVGASGRKFF
J: TRBJ2-1
V: TRBV11-2
size: .
D: TRBD2

CDR3: CASSQVTSGYEQYF
J: TRBJ2-7
V: TRBV4-1
size: .
D: .

CDR3: CAWSAYQGGEYNEQFF
J: TRBJ2-1
V: TRBV30
size: .
D: TRBD2

CDR3: CASSGASRVGYGYTF
J: TRBJ1-2
V: TRBV6-1
size: .
D: .

CDR3: CASSYSEGSGYTF
J: TRBJ1-2
V: TRBV6-5
size: .
D: .

CDR3: CASRAGGSYNEQFF
J: TRBJ2-1
V: TRBV27
size: few
D: TRBD1

CDR3: CASSPRILRLGETQYF
J: TRBJ2-5
V: TRBV6-1
size: once
D: .

CDR3: CASSSEGGGRAKNIQYF
J: TRBJ2-4
V: TRBV9
size: .
D: .

CDR3: CASSDGTGAKRQYF
J: TRBJ2-7
V: TRBV2
size: .
D: TRBD1

CDR3: CASSGSEAFF
J: TRBJ1-1
V: TRBV2
size: .
D: .

CDR3: CASTSGRGSGGYTF
J: TRBJ1-2
V: TRBV13
size: few
D: TRBD1

CDR3: CASSPWTSGGSEQYF
J: TRBJ2-7
V: TRBV27
size: .
D: TRBD2

CDR3: CASSYLLAGGPEETQYF
J: TRBJ2-5
V: TRBV28
size: .
D: TRBD2

CDR3: CASSLDQGGRTHEQYF
J: TRBJ2-7
V: TRBV7-2
size: few
D: TRBD2

CDR3: CASSLDYTGSLVGYTF
J: TRBJ1-2
V: TRBV11-2
size: .
D: .

CDR3: CASRGNHNEQFF
J: TRBJ2-1
V: TRBV5-1
size: .
D: .

CDR3: CASSRTSVTSYNEQFF
J: TRBJ2-1
V: TRBV21-1
size: .
D: .

CDR3: CASSLELAVTDTQYF
J: TRBJ2-3
V: TRBV5-1
size: .
D: TRBD2

CDR3: CASSFDRYQPQHF
J: TRBJ1-5
V: TRBV7-9
size: .
D: .

CDR3: CSVEDRSGAYTGELFF
J: TRBJ2-2
V: TRBV29-1
size: .
D: .

CDR3: CASSLSDTNTEAFF
J: TRBJ1-1
V: TRBV27
size: few
D: .

CDR3: CASSSGLLYEQYF
J: TRBJ2-7
V: TRBV11-2
size: few
D: .

CDR3: CASRGGLNVREFF
J: TRBJ2-1
V: TRBV27
size: .
D: .

CDR3: CASSPGQGQSYNEQFF
J: TRBJ2-1
V: TRBV12-3/TRBV12-4
size: .
D: TRBD1

CDR3: CAAIGGLAASTGELFF
J: TRBJ2-2
V: TRBV6-2/TRBV6-3
size: .
D: TRBD2

CDR3: CASSPVQGWDSPLHF
J: TRBJ1-6
V: TRBV4-1
size: .
D: .

CDR3: CASSLQGGGEQYF
J: TRBJ2-7
V: TRBV5-1
size: few
D: .

CDR3: CASSLTRTAAYEQYF
J: TRBJ2-7
V: TRBV6-1
size: .
D: .

CDR3: CASSQEGQGEKLFF
J: TRBJ1-4
V: TRBV23-1
size: .
D: TRBD1

CDR3: CASSYSPMTIEKLFF
J: TRBJ1-4
V: TRBV6-5
size: few
D: .

CDR3: CASRKRDNNEQFF
J: TRBJ2-1
V: TRBV19
size: .
D: .

CDR3: CAIRTGINEQFF
J: TRBJ2-1
V: TRBV7-9
size: .
D: TRBD1

CDR3: CASRQNGEQFF
J: TRBJ2-1
V: TRBV25-1
size: .
D: .

CDR3: CASSGGDRTTDTQYF
J: TRBJ2-3
V: TRBV25-1
size: .
D: TRBD1

CDR3: CASSTDRVRGRLQYF
J: TRBJ2-4
V: TRBV7-9
size: .
D: TRBD1

CDR3: CASSLLVRGANEKLFF
J: TRBJ1-4
V: TRBV28
size: few
D: .

CDR3: CASSSPGLAGFETQYF
J: TRBJ2-5
V: TRBV19
size: .
D: TRBD2

CDR3: CASSLGGNTDTQYF
J: TRBJ2-3
V: TRBV5-4
size: .
D: .

CDR3: CASSLGPGPLFF
J: TRBJ2-1
V: TRBV27
size: .
D: .

CDR3: CSVEEGPEAAFF
J: TRBJ1-1
V: TRBV29-1
size: .
D: .

CDR3: CASLWSSGRDNEQFF
J: TRBJ2-1
V: TRBV12-3/TRBV12-4
size: .
D: TRBD2

CDR3: CAWSGTGNSPLHF
J: TRBJ1-6
V: TRBV30
size: .
D: TRBD1

CDR3: CASSLRAPKADEQYF
J: TRBJ2-7
V: TRBV27
size: .
D: .

CDR3: CARNSGKRGEQFF
J: TRBJ2-1
V: TRBV21-1
size: .
D: .